The clone carrying this T cell receptor beta chain was detected ten times or more. The antigen remains undetermined. Template-switching 5'RACE yielded the TCR cDNA; a universal primer site and UMIs were added in the process. TCRdb passed the 5' RACE reads through MiXCR, listing each CDR3 protein once. This table has hundreds of thousands of distinct CDR3 sequences, less than 4.5% appearing once. Trimming removed 10 bases from V and 5 bases from J; junction bases left unmatched: 14. Germline V lookup: CDR1 MNHEY, CDR2 SVGEGT. CDR3 length equals 16 residues. This entry belongs to a study of T cells after yellow fever vaccination. Study results and caveats: Abundant bulk-derived clonotypes could contaminate FACS-sorted repertoires.

The sequenced sample was PBMCs, obtained on the day of the yellow fever booster vaccination. The V and J genes are TRBV6-2 or TRBV6-3 and TRBJ2-7, with 13 bases fitting TRBD2. The clonotype comes from a man aged 18 to 30 who received the YFV17D yellow fever vaccine. The CDR3 reads CATETSGGPRNHEQYV. The CDR3 region has the DNA TGTGCCACTGAGACTAGCGGGGGGCCTAGGAACCACGAGCAGTACGTC.